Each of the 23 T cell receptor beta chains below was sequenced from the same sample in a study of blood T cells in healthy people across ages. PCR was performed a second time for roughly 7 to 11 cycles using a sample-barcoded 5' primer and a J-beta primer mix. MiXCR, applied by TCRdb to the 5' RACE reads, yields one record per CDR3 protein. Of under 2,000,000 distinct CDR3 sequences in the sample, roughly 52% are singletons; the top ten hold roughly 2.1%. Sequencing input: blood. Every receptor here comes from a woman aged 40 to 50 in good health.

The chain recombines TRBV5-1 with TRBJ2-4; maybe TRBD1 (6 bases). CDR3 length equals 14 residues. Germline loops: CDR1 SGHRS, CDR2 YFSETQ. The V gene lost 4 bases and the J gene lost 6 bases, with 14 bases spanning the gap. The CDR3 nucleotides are TGCGCCAGCAGCCCCTCTACAGGGAGAAACATTCAGTACTTC. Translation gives CASSPSTGRNIQYF.

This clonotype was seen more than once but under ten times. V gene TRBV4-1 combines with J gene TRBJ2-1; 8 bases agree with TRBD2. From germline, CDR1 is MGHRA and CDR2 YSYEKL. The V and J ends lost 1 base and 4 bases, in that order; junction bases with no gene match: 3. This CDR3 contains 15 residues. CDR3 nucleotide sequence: TGCGCCAGCAGCCAAGTTCCTAGCGGGTACAATGAGCAGTTCTTC. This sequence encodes CASSQVPSGYNEQFF.

This CDR3 is CASSPPGRSETQYF. The CDR3 DNA sequence: TGTGCCAGCTCACCACCGGGGCGGTCAGAGACCCAGTACTTC. The chain recombines TRBV18 with TRBJ2-5; the D gene is possibly TRBD1 (5 bases). Germline CDR1 and CDR2: KGHSH and LQKENI. The CDR3 runs to 14 residues. Trimming shortened V by 0 bases and J by 4 bases, and 9 bases separated the two germline ends.

The CDR3 spells CSAPDRANSGANVLTF. CDR3 nucleotide sequence: TGCAGTGCTCCGGACAGGGCGAACAGTGGGGCCAACGTCCTGACTTTC. V is TRBV20-1 and J is TRBJ2-6; 8 nucleotides agree with TRBD1. V lost 5 bases to trimming and J lost 3 bases; unmatched junction nucleotides: 9. The germline V gene has CDR1 DFQATT and CDR2 SNEGSKA (reference sequence). The CDR3 spans 16 residues.

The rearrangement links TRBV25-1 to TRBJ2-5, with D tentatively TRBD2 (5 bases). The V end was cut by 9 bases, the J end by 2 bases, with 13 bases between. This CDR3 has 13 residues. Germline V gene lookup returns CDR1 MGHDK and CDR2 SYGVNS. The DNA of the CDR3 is TGTGCCAGTCTCCCCGGCGGGCAAGAGACCCAGTACTTC. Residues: CASLPGGQETQYF.

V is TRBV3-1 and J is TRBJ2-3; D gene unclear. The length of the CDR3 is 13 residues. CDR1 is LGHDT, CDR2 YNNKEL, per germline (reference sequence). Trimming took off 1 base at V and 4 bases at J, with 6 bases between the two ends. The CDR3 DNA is TGTGCCAGCAGCCAAGGGGATTCAGATACGCAGTATTTT. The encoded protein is CASSQGDSDTQYF.

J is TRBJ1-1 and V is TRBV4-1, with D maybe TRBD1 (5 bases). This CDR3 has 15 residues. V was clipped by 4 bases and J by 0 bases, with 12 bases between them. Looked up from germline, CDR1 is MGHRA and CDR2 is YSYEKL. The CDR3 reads CASSPRGTMNTEAFF. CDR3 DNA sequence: TGCGCCAGCAGCCCCCGGGGGACCATGAACACTGAAGCTTTCTTT.

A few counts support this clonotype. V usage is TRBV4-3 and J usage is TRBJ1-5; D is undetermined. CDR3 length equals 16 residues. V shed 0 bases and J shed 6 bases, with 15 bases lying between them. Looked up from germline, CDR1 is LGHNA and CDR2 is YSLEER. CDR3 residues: CASSQDHTGTSQPQHF. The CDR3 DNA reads TGCGCCAGCAGCCAAGATCACACTGGAACTAGTCAGCCCCAGCATTTT.

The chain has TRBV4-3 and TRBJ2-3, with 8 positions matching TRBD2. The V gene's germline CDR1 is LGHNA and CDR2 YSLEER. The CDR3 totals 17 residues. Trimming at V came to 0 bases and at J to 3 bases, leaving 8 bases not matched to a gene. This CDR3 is CASSQDVWTSITDTQYF. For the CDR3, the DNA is TGCGCCAGCAGCCAAGATGTCTGGACTAGCATTACAGATACGCAGTATTTT.

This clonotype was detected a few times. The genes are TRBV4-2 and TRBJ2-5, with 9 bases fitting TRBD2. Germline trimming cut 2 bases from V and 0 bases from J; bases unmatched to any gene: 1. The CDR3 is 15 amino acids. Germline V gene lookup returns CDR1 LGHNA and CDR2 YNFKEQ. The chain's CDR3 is CASSQLAGYQETQYF. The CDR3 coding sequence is TGTGCCAGCAGCCAACTAGCGGGATACCAAGAGACCCAGTACTTC.

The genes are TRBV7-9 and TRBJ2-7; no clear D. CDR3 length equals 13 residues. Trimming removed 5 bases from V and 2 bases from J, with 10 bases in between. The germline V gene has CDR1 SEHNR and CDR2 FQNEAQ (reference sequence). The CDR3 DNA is TGTGCCAGCAGCATTACTGAACCCTACGAGCAGTACTTC. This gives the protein CASSITEPYEQYF. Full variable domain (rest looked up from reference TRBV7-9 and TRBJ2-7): DTGVSQNPRHKITKRGQNVTFRCDPISEHNRLYWYRQTLGQGPEFLTYFQNEAQLEKSRLLSDRFSAERPKGSFSTLEIQRTEQGDSAMYLCASSITEPYEQYFGPGTRLTVT.

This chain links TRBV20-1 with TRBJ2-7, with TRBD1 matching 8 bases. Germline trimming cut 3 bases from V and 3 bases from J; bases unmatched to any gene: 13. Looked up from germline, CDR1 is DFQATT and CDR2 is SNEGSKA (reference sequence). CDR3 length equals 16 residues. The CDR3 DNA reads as TGCAGTGCTAGCATCGAGACAGGGGTTCAGGGCTACGAGCAGTACTTC. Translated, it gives CSASIETGVQGYEQYF.

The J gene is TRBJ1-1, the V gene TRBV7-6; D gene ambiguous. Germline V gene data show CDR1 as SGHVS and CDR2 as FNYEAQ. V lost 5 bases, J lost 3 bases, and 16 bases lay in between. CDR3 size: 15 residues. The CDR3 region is CASSPHKGLDTEAFF. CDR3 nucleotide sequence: TGTGCCAGCAGCCCTCACAAAGGGTTGGACACTGAAGCTTTCTTT.

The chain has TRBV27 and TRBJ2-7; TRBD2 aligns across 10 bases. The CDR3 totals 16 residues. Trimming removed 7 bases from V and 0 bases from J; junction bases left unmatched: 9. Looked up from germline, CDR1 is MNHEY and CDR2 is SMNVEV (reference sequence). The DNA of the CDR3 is TGTGCCAGCATCCCGTCCCTAGCGGGGGCCTCCTACGAGCAGTACTTC. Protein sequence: CASIPSLAGASYEQYF.

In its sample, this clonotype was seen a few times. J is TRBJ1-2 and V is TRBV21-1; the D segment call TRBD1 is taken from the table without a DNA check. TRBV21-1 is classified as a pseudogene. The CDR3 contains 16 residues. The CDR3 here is CASSDRTGYVRDGYTF. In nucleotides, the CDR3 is TGTGCCAGCAGCGACCGGACAGGCTATGTAAGGGATGGCTACACCTTC.

The DNA of the CDR3 is TGTGCCAGCAGCTTAGCCGACAGTTCGAACACTGAAGCTTTCTTT. It yields the protein CASSLADSSNTEAFF. The chain carries TRBV7-9 and TRBJ1-1; D may be TRBD1 (5 bases). The V end lost 0 bases, the J end lost 1 base, and 9 bases lay between the germline ends. From germline, CDR1 is SEHNR and CDR2 FQNEAQ (reference sequence). The CDR3 length is 15 residues.

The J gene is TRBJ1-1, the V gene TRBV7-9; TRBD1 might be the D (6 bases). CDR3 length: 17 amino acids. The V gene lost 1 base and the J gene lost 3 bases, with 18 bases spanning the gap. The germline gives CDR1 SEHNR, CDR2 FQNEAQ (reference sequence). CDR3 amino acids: CASSLGGAGAKDTEAFF. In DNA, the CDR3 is TGTGCCAGCAGCTTAGGAGGAGCGGGGGCGAAAGACACTGAAGCTTTCTTT.

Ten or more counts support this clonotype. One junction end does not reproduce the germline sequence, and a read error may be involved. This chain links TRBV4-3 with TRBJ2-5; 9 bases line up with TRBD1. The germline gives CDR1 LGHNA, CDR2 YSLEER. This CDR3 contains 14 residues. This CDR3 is CASSPGTGKETQYF. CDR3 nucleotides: TGTGCCAGCAGTCCCGGGACAGGGAAAGAGACCCAGTACTTC.

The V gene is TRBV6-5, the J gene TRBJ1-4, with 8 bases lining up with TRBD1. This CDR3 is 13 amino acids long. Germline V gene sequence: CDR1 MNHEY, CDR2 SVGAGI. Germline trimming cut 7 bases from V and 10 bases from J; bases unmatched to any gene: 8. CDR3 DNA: TGTGCCAGCAAGGGGACAGGAGGAGGAAAACTGTTTTTT. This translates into CASKGTGGGKLFF.

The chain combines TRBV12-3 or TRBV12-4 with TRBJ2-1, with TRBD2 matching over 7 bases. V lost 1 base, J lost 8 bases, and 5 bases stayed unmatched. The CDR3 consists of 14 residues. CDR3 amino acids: CASSLEGGRDEQFF. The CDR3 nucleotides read TGTGCCAGCAGTTTAGAGGGAGGGAGGGATGAGCAGTTCTTC.

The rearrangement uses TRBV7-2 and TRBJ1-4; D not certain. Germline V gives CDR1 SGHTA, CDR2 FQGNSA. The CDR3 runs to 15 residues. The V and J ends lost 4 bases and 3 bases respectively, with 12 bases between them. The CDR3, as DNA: TGTGCCAGCAGCTCTAAACAGAGTTCTAATGAAAAACTGTTTTTT. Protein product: CASSSKQSSNEKLFF. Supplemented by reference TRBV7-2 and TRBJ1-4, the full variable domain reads GAGVSQSPSNKVTEKGKDVELRCDPISGHTALYWYRQSLGQGLEFLIYFQGNSAPDKSGLPSDRFSAERTGGSVSTLTIQRTQQEDSAVYLCASSSKQSSNEKLFFGSGTQLSVL.

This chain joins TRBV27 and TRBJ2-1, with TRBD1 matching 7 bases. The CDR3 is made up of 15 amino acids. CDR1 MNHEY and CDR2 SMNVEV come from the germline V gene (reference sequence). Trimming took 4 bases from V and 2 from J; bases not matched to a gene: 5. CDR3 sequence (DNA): TGTGCCAGCAGTTGGCAGGGGGTCCCCTACAATGAGCAGTTCTTC. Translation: CASSWQGVPYNEQFF.

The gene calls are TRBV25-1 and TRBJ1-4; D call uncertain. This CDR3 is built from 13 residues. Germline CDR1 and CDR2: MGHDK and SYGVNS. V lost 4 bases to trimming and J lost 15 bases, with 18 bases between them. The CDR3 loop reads CASSALGSGKLFF. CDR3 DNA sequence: TGTGCCAGCAGTGCCCTGGGAAGTGGGAAGTTGTTTTTT. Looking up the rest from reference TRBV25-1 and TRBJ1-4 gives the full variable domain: EADIYQTPRYLVIGTGKKITLECSQTMGHDKMYWYQQDPGMELHLIHYSYGVNSTEKGDLSSESTVSRIRTEHFPLTLESARPSHTSQYLCASSALGSGKLFFGSGTQLSVL.